This T cell receptor (beta chain) was obtained from a study of early T cells in non-severe SARS-CoV-2 infection. Study information: Sequencing targeted bulk RNA from unsorted whole blood, leaving chains unpaired.

The library protocol tagged individual cDNA molecules with unique molecular identifiers. From the 5' RACE reads, TCRdb called clonotypes with MiXCR, one entry per CDR3 protein. The data contain approximately 77,000 distinct CDR3 sequences, approximately 5% of them singletons. Comments on this clonotype: The target antigen is unknown.

The CDR3 is made up of 15 amino acids. J gave up 5 bases and V 6 bases, and 10 bases lay outside the gene matches. Per germline, CDR1 SGHNT and CDR2 YENEEA. Study-level findings and limits: In VDJdb matching, anti-spike CD8 responses were favored while private and CD4 specificities went missing.

J is TRBJ2-3 and V is TRBV11-3; 8 nucleotides align to TRBD2. The sequence was collected from an adult who was a healthcare worker with PCR-confirmed SARS-CoV-2 infection or an uninfected control (not recorded which). The sample consisted of whole blood, taken at baseline. The CDR3 here is CASSQSGRSIDTQYF. DNA of the CDR3: TGTGCCAGCAGTCAGAGCGGGAGAAGTATAGATACGCAGTATTTT.